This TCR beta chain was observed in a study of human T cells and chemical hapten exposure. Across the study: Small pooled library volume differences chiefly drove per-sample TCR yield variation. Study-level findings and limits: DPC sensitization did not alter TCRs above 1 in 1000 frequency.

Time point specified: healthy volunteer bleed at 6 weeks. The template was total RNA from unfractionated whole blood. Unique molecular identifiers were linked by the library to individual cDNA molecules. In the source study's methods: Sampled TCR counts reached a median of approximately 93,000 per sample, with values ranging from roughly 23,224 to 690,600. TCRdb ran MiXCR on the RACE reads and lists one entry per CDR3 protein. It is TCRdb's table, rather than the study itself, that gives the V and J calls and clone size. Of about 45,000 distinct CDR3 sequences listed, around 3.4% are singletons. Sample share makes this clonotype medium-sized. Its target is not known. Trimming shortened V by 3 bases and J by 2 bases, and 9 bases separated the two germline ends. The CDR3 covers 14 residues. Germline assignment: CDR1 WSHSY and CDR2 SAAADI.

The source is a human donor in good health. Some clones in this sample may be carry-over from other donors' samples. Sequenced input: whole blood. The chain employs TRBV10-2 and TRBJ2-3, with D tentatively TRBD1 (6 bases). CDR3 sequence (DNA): TGCGCCAGCAGTGACAGGGGAAACACAGATACGCAGTATTTT. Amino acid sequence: CASSDRGNTDTQYF.